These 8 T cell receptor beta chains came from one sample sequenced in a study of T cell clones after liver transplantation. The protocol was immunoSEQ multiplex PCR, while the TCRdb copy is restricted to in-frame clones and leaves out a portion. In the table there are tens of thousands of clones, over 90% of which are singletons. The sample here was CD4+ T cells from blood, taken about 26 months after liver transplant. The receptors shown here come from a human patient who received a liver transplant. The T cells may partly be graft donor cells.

The CDR3 DNA is TGTGCCAGTCTTGGGGGTGGTGGAGGCTACACCTTC. Translation: CASLGGGGGYTF. The chain combines TRBV6-5 with TRBJ1-2, with D possibly TRBD1 on 5 matching bases. The CDR3 runs 12 residues. Per germline, CDR1 MNHEY and CDR2 SVGAGI. Deletions cut 9 bases from V and 8 bases from J, with 16 bases between.

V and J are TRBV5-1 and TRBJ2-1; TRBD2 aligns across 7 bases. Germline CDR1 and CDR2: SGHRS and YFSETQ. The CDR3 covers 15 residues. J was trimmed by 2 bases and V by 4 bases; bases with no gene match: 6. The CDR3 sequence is CASSPPGTTYNEQFF. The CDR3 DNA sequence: TGCGCCAGCAGCCCCCCCGGGACTACCTACAATGAGCAGTTCTTC. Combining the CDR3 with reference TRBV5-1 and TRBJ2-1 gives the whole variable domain KAGVTQTPRYLIKTRGQQVTLSCSPISGHRSVSWYQQTPGQGLQFLFEYFSETQRNKGNFPGRFSGRQFSNSRSEMNVSTLELGDSALYLCASSPPGTTYNEQFFGPGTRLTVL.

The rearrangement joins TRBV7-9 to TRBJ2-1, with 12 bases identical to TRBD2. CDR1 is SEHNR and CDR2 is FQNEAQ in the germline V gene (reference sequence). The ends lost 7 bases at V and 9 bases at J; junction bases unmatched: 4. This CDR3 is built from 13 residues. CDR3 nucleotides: TGTGCCAGCATCCCGACTAGCGGGAGTGAGCAGTTCTTC. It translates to CASIPTSGSEQFF.

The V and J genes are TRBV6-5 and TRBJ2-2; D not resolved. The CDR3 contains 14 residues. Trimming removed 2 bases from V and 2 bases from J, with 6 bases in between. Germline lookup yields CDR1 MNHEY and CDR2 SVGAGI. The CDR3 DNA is TGTGCCAGCAGTTACCAGAGAAACACCGGGGAGCTGTTTTTT. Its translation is CASSYQRNTGELFF.

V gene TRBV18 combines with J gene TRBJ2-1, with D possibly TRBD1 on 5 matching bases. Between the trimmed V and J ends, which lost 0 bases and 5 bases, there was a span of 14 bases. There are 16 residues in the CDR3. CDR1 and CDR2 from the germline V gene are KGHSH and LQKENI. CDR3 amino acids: CASSPPSSQGNNEQFF. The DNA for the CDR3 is TGTGCCAGCTCACCACCTTCCTCCCAGGGTAACAATGAGCAGTTCTTC.

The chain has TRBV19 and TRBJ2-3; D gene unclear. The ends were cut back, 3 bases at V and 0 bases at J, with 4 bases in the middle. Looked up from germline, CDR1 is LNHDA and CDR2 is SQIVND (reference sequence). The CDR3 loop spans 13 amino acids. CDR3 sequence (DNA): TGTGCCAGTAGTATGGCGAGCACAGATACGCAGTATTTT. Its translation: CASSMASTDTQYF.

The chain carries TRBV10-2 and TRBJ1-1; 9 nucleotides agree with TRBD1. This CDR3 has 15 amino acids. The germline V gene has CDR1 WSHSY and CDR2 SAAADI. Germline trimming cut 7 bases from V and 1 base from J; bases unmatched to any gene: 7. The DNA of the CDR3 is TGCGCCAGCAAACGGACAGGGGCCCCGAACACTGAAGCTTTCTTT. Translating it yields CASKRTGAPNTEAFF.

The CDR3: CASRIRTNTGELFF. CDR3 coding DNA: TGTGCCAGCAGGATACGGACGAACACCGGGGAGCTGTTTTTT. This rearrangement joins TRBV7-6 to TRBJ2-2; no clear D gene. The CDR3 covers 14 residues. The germline gives CDR1 SGHVS, CDR2 FNYEAQ. Trimming took 6 bases from V and 0 from J, leaving 8 bases between them.